This T cell receptor beta chain was sequenced in a study of shared clonotypes between healthy human individuals. Using 200 ng DNA, about 30,000 T cell genomes, the sorted-subset replicate PCRs were run. Generated by immunoSEQ multiplex PCR, the TCRdb table keeps only in-frame clones and is missing some. The sample includes some 2.1 million clones, about 93% of them seen just once. The count of this clone is one. Distinct nucleotide sequences in the sample also encode this CDR3. Naive CD8 cells were CD45RO-negative, positively selected for CCR7, excluding terminally differentiated effector memory CD45RA+ cells. The healthy adult donors were HIV-negative and reported no recent acute infections or vaccinations. This CDR3 is built from 14 residues. V was shortened by 2 bases and J by 6 bases, with 12 bases between the two germline ends. Looked up from germline, CDR1 is SGDLS and CDR2 is YYNGEE.

The sequence was obtained from a man aged 18 to 35 in good health. Some clones in this sample may be carry-over from other donors' samples. The sequenced sample was naive CD8+ T cells from PBMCs. V is TRBV9 and J is TRBJ2-1; D is possibly TRBD2 (5 bases). CDR3 sequence (DNA): TGTGCCAGCAGCGTCGACGGGGTGGGCAATGAGCAGTTCTTC. Protein: CASSVDGVGNEQFF.